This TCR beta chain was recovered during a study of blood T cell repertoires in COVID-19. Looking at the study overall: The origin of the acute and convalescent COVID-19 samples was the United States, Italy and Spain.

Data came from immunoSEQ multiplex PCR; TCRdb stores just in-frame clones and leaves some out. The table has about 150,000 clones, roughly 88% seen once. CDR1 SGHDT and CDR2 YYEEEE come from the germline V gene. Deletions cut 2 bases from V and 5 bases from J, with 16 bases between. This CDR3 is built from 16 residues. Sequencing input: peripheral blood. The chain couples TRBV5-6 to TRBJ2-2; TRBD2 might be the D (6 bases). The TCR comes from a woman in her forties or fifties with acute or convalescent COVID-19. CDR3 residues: CASSFDPGLLTGELFF. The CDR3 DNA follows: TGTGCCAGCAGCTTCGACCCGGGACTTCTAACCGGGGAGCTGTTTTTT.